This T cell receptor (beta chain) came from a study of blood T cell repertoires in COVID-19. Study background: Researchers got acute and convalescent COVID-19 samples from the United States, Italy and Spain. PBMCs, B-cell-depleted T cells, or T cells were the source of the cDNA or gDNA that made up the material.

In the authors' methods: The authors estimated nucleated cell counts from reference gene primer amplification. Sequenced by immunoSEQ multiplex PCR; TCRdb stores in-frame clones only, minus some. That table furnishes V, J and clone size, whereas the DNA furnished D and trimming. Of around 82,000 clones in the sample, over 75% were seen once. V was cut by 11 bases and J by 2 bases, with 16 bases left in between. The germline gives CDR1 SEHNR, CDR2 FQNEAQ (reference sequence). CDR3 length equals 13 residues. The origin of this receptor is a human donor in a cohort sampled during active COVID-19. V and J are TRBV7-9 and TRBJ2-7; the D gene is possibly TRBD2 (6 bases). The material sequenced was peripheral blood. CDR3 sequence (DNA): TGTGCCCTCGAAGGGGAGGTAACCTACGAGCAGTACTTC. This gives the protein CALEGEVTYEQYF.